The rows below give T cell receptor beta chains drawn from one sample of a study of regulatory T cells in long-lasting Graves disease. A single record per CDR3 protein comes from TCRdb applying MiXCR to the multiplex PCR reads. The repertoire includes nearly 350,000 distinct CDR3 sequences, around a fifth of them detected once, and 29% sits in the top ten. The material was peripheral blood mononuclear cells (PBMCs), obtained when the disease was refractory, from a patient treated with antithyroid drugs. The source is a female donor with Graves disease. Each CDR3 is given with its conserved first and last residue. A D gene is named only where the DNA matches it firmly. Size values are once, few and many counts, or a class for expanded clones, and some rows have none.

>NA|TRBJ1-2|TRBV18|NA
TGTGCCAGCTCACCATCGGACGGTTATGGCTACACCTTC
CASSPSDGYGYTF
>NA|TRBJ1-5|TRBV3-1|many
TGTGCCAGCAGCCCCCACGGTGTAAATCAGCCCCAGCATTTT
CASSPHGVNQPQHF
>TRBD2|TRBJ2-5|TRBV5-1|NA
TGCGCCAGCAGCCTAAATAGCGGGGAGGTCAGAGAGACCCAGTACTTC
CASSLNSGEVRETQYF
>NA|TRBJ2-4|TRBV19|NA
TGTGCCAGTAGTAAGGCCACCCAAGCCAAAAACATTCAGTACTTC
CASSKATQAKNIQYF
>TRBD2|TRBJ2-5|TRBV6-5|many
TGTGCCAGCAGTTTGAGCGGGAGGTCGGGGACCCAGTACTTC
CASSLSGRSGTQYF
>TRBD1|TRBJ2-7|TRBV5-1|few
TGCGCCAGCAGTTCTGGACAGGTAACAGTCCCATCCTACGAGCAGTACTTC
CASSSGQVTVPSYEQYF
>TRBD1|TRBJ1-6|TRBV19|NA
TGTGCCAGTAGCGGGACAGTCGATTCACCCCTCCACTTT
CASSGTVDSPLHF
>TRBD1|TRBJ2-7|TRBV7-8|NA
TGTGCCAGCAGCGGACCCGGGACAGGAATTGCCTACGAGCAGTACTTC
CASSGPGTGIAYEQYF
>NA|TRBJ2-7|TRBV6-1|NA
TGTGCCAGCAGTCCTGAAAGGACCGTCCTCTACGAGCAGTACTTC
CASSPERTVLYEQYF
>NA|TRBJ1-6|TRBV12-3/TRBV12-4|many
TGTGCCAGCGCCACATCACACAGCTCCTATAATTCACCCCTCCACTTT
CASATSHSSYNSPLHF
>NA|TRBJ2-3|TRBV6-2/TRBV6-3|NA
TGTGCCAGCAGTGAGGGCCACGGGAGCACAGATACGCAGTATTTT
CASSEGHGSTDTQYF
>NA|TRBJ1-6|TRBV19|NA
TGTGCCACCCAGGGATTCGGGAATTCACCCCTCCACTTT
CATQGFGNSPLHF
>NA|TRBJ1-1|TRBV29-1|many
TGCAGCGCCGCACCGGGACAATTGAACACTGAAGCTTTCTTT
CSAAPGQLNTEAFF
>TRBD2|TRBJ2-5|TRBV4-3|NA
TGCGCCAGCAGCCAAGAGGCTAGCGGGGAGACCCAGTACTTC
CASSQEASGETQYF
>NA|TRBJ1-1|TRBV4-1|NA
TGCGCCAGCAGCCACCCGAATTCTCCGGGGGAAGCTTTCTTT
CASSHPNSPGEAFF
>TRBD1|TRBJ2-7|TRBV11-2|few
TGTGCCAGCAGCTCCTCCAGGGGGTGGGCAGGACAAAACGAGCAGTACTTC
CASSSSRGWAGQNEQYF
>NA|TRBJ1-6|TRBV19|NA
TGTGCCAGTAGTATCCGGACAGAGCCCTATAATTCACCCCTCCACTTT
CASSIRTEPYNSPLHF
>TRBD2|TRBJ2-5|TRBV20-1|many
TGCAGTGCTACGGGACTAGCGGGAGATTGGGGAGAGACCCAGTACTTC
CSATGLAGDWGETQYF
>TRBD1|TRBJ2-4|TRBV7-9|many
TGTGCCAGCAGCTTAGGCCAGGGGGCTGCGGGGCCCAAAAACATTCAGTACTTC
CASSLGQGAAGPKNIQYF
>NA|TRBJ2-3|TRBV7-3|NA
TGTGCCAGCAGCTATGAGGGAGATACGCAGTATTTT
CASSYEGDTQYF
>TRBD2|TRBJ2-7|TRBV4-1|NA
TGCGCCAGCAGCCAAGGGGTGTTAGGCGGGAGAGTTGACGAGCAGTACTTC
CASSQGVLGGRVDEQYF
>NA|TRBJ1-1|TRBV19|NA
TGTGCCAGTAGTATGATTGGGGTCCTTACAGCTATGAACACTGAAGCTTTCTTT
CASSMIGVLTAMNTEAFF
>NA|TRBJ2-3|TRBV10-3|NA
TGTGCCATCAGTGAGTCTAGCCCTAGCACAGATACGCAGTATTTT
CAISESSPSTDTQYF
>NA|TRBJ1-6|TRBV3-1|few
TGTGCCAGCAGCCATCCTTACCCAGGCTCCTATAATTCACCCCTCCACTTT
CASSHPYPGSYNSPLHF
>NA|TRBJ2-5|TRBV20-1|NA
TGCAGTGCTAGGGTCTCGGGTCTAAGGTGGGAGGAGACCCAGTACTTC
CSARVSGLRWEETQYF
>NA|TRBJ1-1|TRBV12-3/TRBV12-4|few
TGTGCCAGCACTGATAAGGGGTCGAACACTGAAGCTTTCTTT
CASTDKGSNTEAFF
>NA|TRBJ2-1|TRBV27|many
TGTGCCAGCAGTTCACGATCAGGGGATGAGCAGTTCTTC
CASSSRSGDEQFF
>NA|TRBJ1-2|TRBV4-1|few
TGCGCCAGCAGCGGCAGAGGGATCGGCTACACCTTC
CASSGRGIGYTF
>NA|TRBJ2-7|TRBV2|many
TGTGCCAGCAGTGAAGCGGTCGTCTACGAGCAGTACTTC
CASSEAVVYEQYF
>NA|TRBJ1-2|TRBV6-1|many
TGTGCCAGCCCACCGAGGGGCTACACCTTC
CASPPRGYTF